This TCR beta chain emerged from a study of T cell responses to AZD1222 COVID-19 vaccine. Study details: Whether given at about 4 or about 12 weeks, second doses were pooled. Study-level results: An increase in Spike-specific TCR breadth and depth was observed after two AZD1222 doses. White British people made up most donors, females outnumbered males, and clonal diversity was possibly underestimated.

Germline V gene lookup returns CDR1 SGDLS and CDR2 YYNGEE. This CDR3 is 15 amino acids long. V lost 4 bases and J 7 bases, leaving 15 bases between the germline ends. Clones were read by immunoSEQ multiplex PCR, and TCRdb kept only the in-frame ones, dropping some. The sample records approximately 120,000 clones, around 90% being singletons. Remarks on this clone: Antigen: not known.

The chain carries TRBV9 and TRBJ1-6; D may be TRBD1 (5 bases). The clonotype originates from an adult in good health. The sequencing used peripheral blood, collected on day 0 of AZD1222 vaccination. CDR3 nucleotide sequence: TGTGCCAGCAGCCCGGAGGGGAGAGGGAATTCACCCCTCCACTTT. Encoded protein: CASSPEGRGNSPLHF.